This record covers a single T cell receptor (beta chain). The sample comes from a study of blood T cell repertoires in COVID-19. As for the study in general: Donors in the United States, Italy and Spain gave samples during acute or convalescent COVID-19. PBMCs, B-cell-depleted T cells, or T cells were the source of the cDNA or gDNA that made up the material.

In the original processing: Reference gene primer amplification gave estimated nucleated cell counts. Data came from immunoSEQ multiplex PCR; TCRdb stores just in-frame clones and leaves some out. Clone size and V and J calls were adopted from that table, with D and trimming inferred from the DNA. The data hold approximately 120,000 clones, with around 85% observed a single time. The source material was peripheral blood. The source of this sequence is a woman of 80 years or more with COVID-19, enrolled during active disease.

CDR3 in amino acids: CASSIQGSYGYTF. The DNA of the CDR3 is TGTGCCAGTAGTATACAGGGAAGCTATGGCTACACCTTC. The V call is TRBV19, the J call TRBJ1-2, with a weak D call TRBD1 (5 bases). The CDR3 runs to 13 residues. Looked up from germline, CDR1 is LNHDA and CDR2 is SQIVND (reference sequence). Trimming left V 2 bases short and J 4 bases short, with 8 bases between.